This paragraph reports one TCR beta chain. What it recognizes is unknown. The TCR-sequenced patients were three responders to pembrolizumab. The sample belongs to a study of PD-1 blockade in mismatch repair-deficient tumors. Study information: Enrolled about 2013-2016, patients had progressing, pretreated mismatch repair-deficient cancers of around twelve types.

Study-wide results and limits: After pembrolizumab, tumor-resident clones rose rapidly, then generally contracted before radiologic responses.

The CDR3 is 18 amino acids. V dropped 2 bases and J dropped 4; count of bases not matched to a gene: 9. The V gene's germline CDR1 is SGHTA and CDR2 FQGNSA. Repertoires were generated with immunoSEQ multiplex PCR, while TCRdb's copy carries only in-frame clones and drops some. This sample has about 51,000 clones, with roughly 80% found just once. The J gene is TRBJ2-3, the V gene TRBV7-2, with 13 bases aligning to TRBD2. This TCR derives from an adult with mismatch repair-deficient cancer. The specimen was peripheral blood, collected roughly 20 weeks after starting pembrolizumab. The CDR3 loop is CASSLNGLAGVWPDTQYF. For the CDR3, the DNA is TGTGCCAGCAGCTTAAATGGACTAGCGGGAGTGTGGCCAGATACGCAGTATTTT.